The clone carrying this T cell receptor beta chain was observed at least ten times. Its matching antigen is unknown. Sequence at one end of the junction differs from germline and may be a read error. TCRdb independently ran MiXCR on the reads; one entry per CDR3 protein. The sample has 290,000 or so distinct CDR3 sequences; roughly 23% are singletons. This entry is derived from a study of T cell repertoires in cytomegalovirus infection. Study information: Indications came from public TCR beta signatures; they pointed to CMV infection and to a matching HLA type.

The study's findings and limits: HLA-C-restricted CMV-specific TCR beta clonotypes were dominant in the ex vivo response. Summed frequency of public TCR beta families distinguished CMV carriers with the relevant HLA.

CDR3 length: 14 residues. Germline assignment: CDR1 MNHEY and CDR2 SVGEGT. The chain recombines TRBV6-2 or TRBV6-3 with TRBJ2-7; maybe TRBD2 (5 bases). Sequencing was done on a sample of PBMCs. The TCR originated in a human donor in good health (CMV status not recorded). Some clones in this sample may be carry-over from other donors' samples. The CDR3: CASSYTMEVDEQYF. For the CDR3, the DNA is TGTGCCAGCAGTTATACAATGGAGGTCGACGAGCAGTACTTT.